A single sample gave rise to the 29 T cell receptor beta chains below, sequenced in a study of cytomegalovirus exposure and HLA in healthy donors. Primers for the PCR totalled 60 Vbeta and 13 Jbeta. Assay: immunoSEQ multiplex PCR; the TCRdb copy retains only in-frame clones and omits some. The sample includes about 160,000 clones, 65% to 80% seen only once; the top ten take 1.5% to 2%. The specimen was PBMCs. Every receptor here comes from a woman aged 25 to 39 in good health and CMV-seronegative.

The genes are TRBV7-9 and TRBJ2-3, with D maybe TRBD1 (5 bases). The germline V gene has CDR1 SEHNR and CDR2 FQNEAQ (reference sequence). Trimming stripped 5 bases from V and 0 bases from J, with 18 bases between. The CDR3 is made up of 17 amino acids. This chain's CDR3 is CASSHFEDSASTDTQYF. The CDR3 coding sequence is TGTGCCAGCAGCCATTTCGAAGACAGTGCTAGCACAGATACGCAGTATTTT.

The chain carries TRBV5-6 and TRBJ1-5; TRBD1 might be the D (5 bases). The CDR3 has 14 residues. CDR1 is SGHDT and CDR2 is YYEEEE in the germline V gene. Trimming left V 6 bases short and J 2 bases short, with 12 bases between. CDR3 amino acids: CASTYGGGNQPQHF. The CDR3 DNA sequence: TGTGCCAGCACCTATGGGGGGGGCAATCAGCCCCAGCATTTT.

V is TRBV2 and J is TRBJ1-5; no definite D call. V lost 6 bases and J 4 bases, leaving 7 bases between the germline ends. In germline, CDR1 is SNHLY, CDR2 FYNNEI. The length of the CDR3 is 12 residues. For the CDR3, the DNA is TGTGCCAGCAGCGGAGGAAATCAGCCCCAGCATTTT. Amino acid sequence: CASSGGNQPQHF.

The J gene is TRBJ1-5, the V gene TRBV28; 7 bases agree with TRBD1. J lost 7 bases, V lost 2 bases, and 5 bases had no gene match. Germline loops: CDR1 MDHEN, CDR2 SYDVKM. The length of the CDR3 is 14 residues. Here the CDR3 reads CASSLTSRGQPQHF. In DNA, the CDR3 is TGTGCCAGCAGTTTAACGTCCAGGGGGCAGCCCCAGCATTTT.

The chain employs TRBV11-2 and TRBJ2-3, with TRBD2 as a possible D gene (6 bases). Trimming stripped 4 bases from V and 2 bases from J, with 13 bases between. The germline V gene has CDR1 SGHAT and CDR2 FQNNGV. This CDR3 spans 15 amino acids. The CDR3 DNA sequence: TGTGCCAGCAGCTACGGCGGGGCAAACACAGATACGCAGTATTTT. Its protein is CASSYGGANTDTQYF. The whole variable domain, filled in from reference TRBV11-2 and TRBJ2-3, reads EAGVAQSPRYKIIEKRQSVAFWCNPISGHATLYWYQQILGQGPKLLIQFQNNGVVDDSQLPKDRFSAERLKGVDSTLKIQPAKLEDSAVYLCASSYGGANTDTQYFGPGTRLTVL.

The CDR3 reads CATSGYRAAGGPYEQFF. CDR3 coding DNA: TGTGCCACCAGCGGATACCGGGCGGCGGGAGGGCCTTATGAGCAGTTCTTC. The chain links TRBV15 to TRBJ2-1; 9 bases agree with TRBD2. CDR1 is LNHNV and CDR2 is YYDKDF in the germline V gene (reference sequence). The J segment lost 8 bases and the V segment lost 5 bases, leaving 16 bases of the junction unmatched. The CDR3 runs to 17 residues.

The rearrangement uses TRBV5-1 and TRBJ2-7, with TRBD2 as a possible D gene (6 bases). The germline V gene encodes CDR1 SGHRS and CDR2 YFSETQ. This CDR3 is built from 16 residues. V lost 2 bases and J lost 2, with 17 bases in between. The CDR3 nucleotides read TGCGCCAGCAGCTTCCGGGCTAGCGCAGCCACCTACGAGCAGTACTTC. This translates into CASSFRASAATYEQYF. Complete variable domain (other parts from reference TRBV5-1 and TRBJ2-7): KAGVTQTPRYLIKTRGQQVTLSCSPISGHRSVSWYQQTPGQGLQFLFEYFSETQRNKGNFPGRFSGRQFSNSRSEMNVSTLELGDSALYLCASSFRASAATYEQYFGPGTRLTVT.

The chain joins TRBV6-6 to TRBJ2-1; 8 bases fit TRBD2. Per germline, CDR1 MNHNY and CDR2 SVGAGI (reference sequence). The CDR3 is 16 residues long. Trimming removed 6 bases from V and 7 bases from J; junction bases left unmatched: 14. The CDR3 DNA sequence: TGTGCCAGCAGCATCTCTACGGGGGGGCGGGGAAATGAGCAGTTCTTC. This codes for CASSISTGGRGNEQFF.

J is TRBJ2-7 and V is TRBV6-1; D uncertain. The germline V and J ends were trimmed by 4 bases and 2 bases, with 15 bases remaining between them. The CDR3 sequence is 15 residues long. Germline lookup yields CDR1 MNHNS and CDR2 SASEGT. The CDR3 here is CASSGIRVPPYEQYF. CDR3 DNA: TGTGCCAGCAGTGGAATCCGGGTCCCACCCTACGAGCAGTACTTC.

The V and J genes are TRBV30 and TRBJ2-7; 7 bases align to TRBD1. The ends lost 4 bases at V and 5 bases at J; junction bases unmatched: 8. Germline assignment: CDR1 GTSNPN and CDR2 SVGIG (reference sequence). The CDR3 sequence is 13 residues long. CDR3 bases: TGTGCCTGGACGAGAGGGACAGTAAACGAGCAGTACTTC. Its translation is CAWTRGTVNEQYF.

The chain carries TRBV28 and TRBJ2-3, with a weak D call TRBD1 (5 bases). The V end was cut by 6 bases, the J end by 4 bases, with 11 bases between. The CDR3 is 13 residues long. Germline V gene sequence: CDR1 MDHEN, CDR2 SYDVKM. The CDR3 loop reads CASREQGADTQYF. The CDR3 DNA sequence: TGTGCCAGCAGGGAGCAGGGTGCAGATACGCAGTATTTT.

This sequence joins TRBV19 and TRBJ2-5; possible D gene TRBD1, 7 bases. Trimming shortened V by 5 bases and J by 7 bases, and 20 bases separated the two germline ends. This CDR3 comprises 15 residues. The germline gives CDR1 LNHDA, CDR2 SQIVND (reference sequence). CDR3 in amino acids: CASSADREVVGTQYF. The CDR3 coding sequence is TGTGCCAGTAGTGCTGACAGGGAGGTGGTCGGGACCCAGTACTTC.

The chain joins TRBV11-2 to TRBJ2-5, with a possible D match to TRBD2 (5 bases). CDR1 is SGHAT and CDR2 is FQNNGV in the germline V gene. With 5 bases removed from V and 2 bases from J, the gap between germline ends came to 12 bases. The CDR3 spans 14 residues. Written as DNA, the CDR3 is TGTGCCAGCAGCCGGACTGTACAACAAGAGACCCAGTACTTC. It translates to CASSRTVQQETQYF.

The chain has TRBV7-8 and TRBJ2-7; the D gene is possibly TRBD1 (5 bases). Trimming stripped 3 bases from V and 2 bases from J, with 14 bases between. CDR1 SGHVS and CDR2 FQNEAQ come from the germline V gene. The CDR3 is 15 residues long. The CDR3 sequence is CASSFQPTATYEQYF. The CDR3 nucleotides read TGTGCCAGCAGCTTCCAGCCGACAGCTACCTACGAGCAGTACTTC.

This chain joins TRBV30 and TRBJ2-1; D possibly corresponds to TRBD1 (5 bases). The V end lost 5 bases, the J end lost 4 bases, and 12 bases lay between the germline ends. The CDR3 has 13 amino acids. In germline, CDR1 is GTSNPN, CDR2 SVGIG (reference sequence). The chain's CDR3 is CAWAGLGYNEQFF. The CDR3 DNA reads TGTGCCTGGGCAGGGTTGGGTTACAATGAGCAGTTCTTC.

The rearrangement joins TRBV4-1 to TRBJ1-5; D not resolved. Germline CDR1 is MGHRA and CDR2 is YSYEKL. The CDR3 has 13 residues. Trimming removed 1 base at V and 4 bases at J, with 5 bases between. DNA for the CDR3: TGCGCCAGCAGCCAAGTTGAGAATCAGCCCCAGCATTTT. Protein product: CASSQVENQPQHF.

This chain connects TRBV13 to TRBJ1-2; D not certain. Deletions cut 2 bases from V and 6 bases from J, with 16 bases between. There are 15 residues in the CDR3. Germline CDR1 and CDR2: PRHDT and FYEKMQ (reference sequence). The CDR3: CASSLNLGVQDGYTF. DNA of the CDR3: TGTGCCAGCAGCTTAAATCTCGGGGTGCAGGATGGCTACACCTTC.

The genes are TRBV19 and TRBJ2-1; the match to TRBD2 covers 10 bases. CDR1 LNHDA and CDR2 SQIVND come from the germline V gene (reference sequence). V was pared by 4 bases and J by 5 bases, with 17 bases of the junction left unmatched. The CDR3 sequence is 19 residues long. The CDR3 DNA is TGTGCCAGTAGTACCGCAGGGGGCTCACTAGCGGGAACAAACAATGAGCAGTTCTTC. This encodes CASSTAGGSLAGTNNEQFF.

V gene TRBV7-3 combines with J gene TRBJ2-7, with TRBD1 as a possible D gene (5 bases). Germline CDR1 is SGHTA and CDR2 is FQGTGA. Deletions cut 5 bases from V and 4 bases from J, with 12 bases between. The CDR3 is 13 residues long. In DNA form, the CDR3 reads TGTGCCAGCAGCCCCTCCGACAGTTACGAGCAGTACTTC. Protein: CASSPSDSYEQYF.

The rearrangement joins TRBV30 to TRBJ1-6; possibly TRBD1 for D (6 bases). Deletions cut 4 bases from V and 14 bases from J, with 12 bases between. Germline CDR1 and CDR2: GTSNPN and SVGIG (reference sequence). This CDR3 contains 11 residues. The CDR3 bases are TGTGCCTGGACAACAGGGCCGTCCCTCCACTTT. It translates to CAWTTGPSLHF.

V is TRBV6-5 and J is TRBJ1-2; D ambiguous. The germline V gene has CDR1 MNHEY and CDR2 SVGAGI. This CDR3 has 14 residues. V lost 1 base to trimming and J lost 8 bases, with 14 bases between them. The CDR3 spells CASSYYERGDGYTF. In nucleotides, the CDR3 is TGTGCCAGCAGTTACTACGAGCGGGGTGACGGCTACACCTTC.

The chain uses TRBV29-1 and TRBJ2-7, with D perhaps TRBD2 (5 bases). Trimming removed 1 base from V and 2 bases from J, with 6 bases in between. The CDR3 length is 12 residues. Germline-derived CDR1 and CDR2 are SQVTM and ANQGSEA. In DNA form, the CDR3 reads TGCAGCGTTGAAGGGGGAGCCTACGAGCAGTACTTC. Amino acids: CSVEGGAYEQYF.

The chain employs TRBV5-1 and TRBJ2-1; the match to TRBD1 covers 8 bases. The germline V gene has CDR1 SGHRS and CDR2 YFSETQ. The length of the CDR3 is 16 residues. Trimming cost V 4 bases and J 1 base; bases outside gene matches: 7. The CDR3 region is CASSPGTGSSYNEQFF. In nucleotides, the CDR3 is TGCGCCAGCAGCCCCGGGACAGGCAGTTCCTACAATGAGCAGTTCTTC.

The CDR3 region is CASSLGGRAVADTQYF. CDR3 bases: TGTGCCAGCAGCTTAGGTGGGAGGGCCGTCGCAGATACGCAGTATTTT. The chain joins TRBV7-8 to TRBJ2-3; 7 bases agree with TRBD2. This CDR3 has 16 residues. Germline CDR1 reads SGHVS; CDR2 reads FQNEAQ. V lost 1 base to trimming and J lost 4 bases; unmatched junction nucleotides: 8.

This clone was picked up a small number of times. The gene calls are TRBV7-2 and TRBJ2-3; 7 positions agree with TRBD2. Germline loops: CDR1 SGHTA, CDR2 FQGNSA. The CDR3 length is 15 residues. V was clipped by 2 bases and J by 2 bases; unmatched bases: 4. DNA for the CDR3: TGTGCCAGCAGCTTACTCGGGACTACCACAGATACGCAGTATTTT. Translated, it gives CASSLLGTTTDTQYF.

The chain couples TRBV28 to TRBJ1-1; 10 positions match TRBD1. The germline V gene has CDR1 MDHEN and CDR2 SYDVKM. The V segment lost 2 bases and the J segment 1 base; nucleotides outside the gene matches: 1. This CDR3 spans 15 amino acids. The DNA of the CDR3 is TGTGCCAGCAGTTTAAGGACAGGGGGGAACACTGAAGCTTTCTTT. It encodes CASSLRTGGNTEAFF.

The chain carries TRBV27 and TRBJ2-3; TRBD2 matches 12 bases. The CDR3 extends over 16 amino acids. Germline lookup yields CDR1 MNHEY and CDR2 SMNVEV (reference sequence). The trim removed 2 bases at V and 3 bases at J, leaving 3 bases unmatched. The CDR3 DNA is TGTGCCAGCAGTTTACCTCTAGCGGGGGGGACAGATACGCAGTATTTT. Translation gives CASSLPLAGGTDTQYF.

A remark on this clone: Mismatch with germline at one junction end may stem from a read error. The chain employs TRBV6-1 and TRBJ2-7, with D tentatively TRBD2 (5 bases). In germline, CDR1 is MNHNS, CDR2 SASEGT. This CDR3 region has 15 residues. Here the CDR3 DNA reads TGTGCCAGCAGTGAAACTCGTATCCTGGTGAGGGAGCAGTGCTTC. Amino acid sequence: CASSETRILVREQCF.

CDR3 protein: CASSLEGYGYTF. DNA of the CDR3: TGTGCCAGCAGCTTAGAGGGGTATGGCTACACCTTC. The chain couples TRBV13 to TRBJ1-2, with D possibly TRBD1 on 5 matching bases. Trimming stripped 1 base from V and 5 bases from J, with 5 bases between. This CDR3 contains 12 residues. Germline CDR1 PRHDT, CDR2 FYEKMQ (reference sequence).